This TCR beta chain was sequenced in a study of CXCR3-negative and CXCR3-positive naive CD8 T cells. Findings of the study overall: Similar TRBV-TRBJ usage characterized naive CXCR3-negative and CXCR3-positive cells; memory cells differed.

A word on this clonotype: Antigen: not known.

5' RACE with UMI labels generated the TRB cDNA libraries. From the 5' RACE reads, TCRdb lists one entry per CDR3 protein and no DNA. This sample's clone table lists around 7,400 distinct CDR3 sequences. This CDR3 has 18 amino acids. This chain uses TRBV21-1 with TRBJ2-5; TCRdb designates TRBD2, a call that cannot be tested without DNA. TRBV21-1 corresponds to a pseudogene. This sequence was found in a human donor in good health. Some clones in this sample may be carry-over from other donors' samples. Sequenced material: naive CXCR3- CD8+ T cells from blood. Subset given: CD45RO-CCR7+CD27+CD95- naive CD8+ T cells lacking CXCR3 (TNR3-). CDR3 amino acids: CASSHKSLMDDRGETQYF.